This TCR beta chain was recorded in a study of persistence of HIV-infected CD4 T cells. This was the immunoSEQ version 4 assay in survey mode. Each sample used up to about 1 ug genomic DNA diluted to 10 ng/uL. Produced via immunoSEQ multiplex PCR; TCRdb's table is partial and in-frame only. The profile shows about 40,000 clones, about 80% of them singletons. Cells were stimulated with overlapping HIV-1 Gag 15-mer peptides. Sorted nonresponding memory CD4+ T cells were CD40L-negative, CD69-negative, CD45RO-high. Concerning this clone itself: Its antigen is as yet unknown.

The clonotype comes from an adult man with HIV who was CMV-seropositive. This specimen consisted of CD4+ T cells sorted from PBMCs after roughly 18-hour stimulation, obtained from a patient who received antiretroviral therapy.

The CDR3 DNA follows: TGTGCCTGGAGGCAGGGGGCCGGGCAGCCCCAGCATTTT. Residues: CAWRQGAGQPQHF. V gene TRBV30 combines with J gene TRBJ1-5; 8 nucleotides match TRBD1. V shed 3 bases, J shed 7 bases, and the junction held 5 bases outside the gene matches. CDR1 GTSNPN and CDR2 SVGIG come from the germline V gene (reference sequence). CDR3 length: 13 amino acids.